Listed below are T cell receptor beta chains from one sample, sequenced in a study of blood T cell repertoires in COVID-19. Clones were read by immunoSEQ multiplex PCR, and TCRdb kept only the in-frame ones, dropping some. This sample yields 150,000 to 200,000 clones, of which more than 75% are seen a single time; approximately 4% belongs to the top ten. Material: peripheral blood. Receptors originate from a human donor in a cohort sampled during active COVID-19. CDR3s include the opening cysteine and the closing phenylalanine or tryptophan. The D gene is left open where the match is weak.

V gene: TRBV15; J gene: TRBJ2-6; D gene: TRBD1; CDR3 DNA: TGTGCCACCAGCGGACAGGGTGGTGGGGCCAACGTCCTGACTTTC; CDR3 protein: CATSGQGGGANVLTF
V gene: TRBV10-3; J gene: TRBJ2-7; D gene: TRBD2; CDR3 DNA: TGTGCCACGGTAGCGGGGGGGGCTTACGAGCAGTACTTC; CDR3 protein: CATVAGGAYEQYF
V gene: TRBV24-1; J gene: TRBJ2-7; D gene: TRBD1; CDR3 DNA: TGTGCCACCAGTGATCGCGGGACAGGGGACAACGAGCAGTACTTC; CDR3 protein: CATSDRGTGDNEQYF
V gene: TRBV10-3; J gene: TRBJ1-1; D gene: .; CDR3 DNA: TGTGCCATCAGTCCCCGGCCGGGTAAGAACACTGAAGCTTTCTTT; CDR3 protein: CAISPRPGKNTEAFF
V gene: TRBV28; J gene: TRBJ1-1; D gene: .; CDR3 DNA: TGTGCCAGCAGTTTACGGAACACTGAAGCTTTCTTT; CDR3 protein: CASSLRNTEAFF
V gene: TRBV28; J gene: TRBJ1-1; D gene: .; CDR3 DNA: TGTGCCAGCAAAGGGGTGGGTTTACTGAGCATGAACACTGAAGCTTTCTTT; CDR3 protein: CASKGVGLLSMNTEAFF
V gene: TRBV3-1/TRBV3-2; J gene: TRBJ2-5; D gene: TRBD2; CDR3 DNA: TGTGCCAGCAGCCAAGCAGCGGGAGGCGCCCAGTACTTC; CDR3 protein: CASSQAAGGAQYF
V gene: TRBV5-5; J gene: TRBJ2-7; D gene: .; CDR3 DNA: TGTGCCAGCAGCCAGACAGGCTACGAGCAGTACTTC; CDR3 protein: CASSQTGYEQYF
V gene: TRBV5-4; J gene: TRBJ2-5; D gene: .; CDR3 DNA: TGTGCCAGCAGCTGGAGACGGGAGACCCAGTACTTC; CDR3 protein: CASSWRRETQYF
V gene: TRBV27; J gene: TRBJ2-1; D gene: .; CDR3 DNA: TGTGCCAGTAGCCAATCGGGGGTCCTCTACAATGAGCAGTTCTTC; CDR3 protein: CASSQSGVLYNEQFF